A single sample is the source of the 30 T cell receptor beta chains below, sequenced in a study of identical twins. Via MiXCR, TCRdb re-called the 5' RACE reads, giving one row per CDR3 protein. The sample lists hundreds of thousands of distinct CDR3 sequences, around 12% occurring once. This sample was also put to use in a study of yellow fever vaccine responses in identical twins.

Sequencing was performed on CD8+ T cells sorted from blood. These receptors were collected from a woman younger than 35 in good health.

This clonotype was observed at least ten times. The chain is built from TRBV7-6 and TRBJ2-3; D is undetermined. V lost 1 base and J 1 base, leaving 6 bases between the germline ends. This CDR3 is built from 14 residues. Germline V lookup: CDR1 SGHVS, CDR2 FNYEAQ. Here the CDR3 reads CASSLGFGTDTQYF. CDR3 bases: TGTGCCAGCAGCTTAGGCTTCGGCACAGATACGCAGTATTTT. Using reference TRBV7-6 and TRBJ2-3 for the parts outside the CDR3, the full variable domain is GAGVSQSPRYKVTKRGQDVALRCDPISGHVSLYWYRQALGQGPEFLTYFNYEAQQDKSGLPNDRFSAERPEGSISTLTIQRTEQRDSAMYRCASSLGFGTDTQYFGPGTRLTVL.

This clonotype was detected only a few times. The rearrangement uses TRBV2 and TRBJ2-2; 10 nucleotides agree with TRBD2. J was trimmed by 6 bases and V by 6 bases; bases with no gene match: 10. Germline-derived CDR1 and CDR2 are SNHLY and FYNNEI. The CDR3 totals 16 residues. This chain's CDR3 is CASRLLAGDLSGELFF. The DNA of the CDR3 is TGTGCCAGCAGACTCCTAGCGGGAGACTTGTCCGGGGAGCTGTTTTTT. Supplemented by reference TRBV2 and TRBJ2-2, the full variable domain reads EPEVTQTPSHQVTQMGQEVILRCVPISNHLYFYWYRQILGQKVEFLVSFYNNEISEKSEIFDDQFSVERPDGSNFTLKIRSTKLEDSAMYFCASRLLAGDLSGELFFGEGSRLTVL.

The gene calls are TRBV11-2 and TRBJ2-7; D might be TRBD1 or TRBD2, each matching 6 bases. Trimming took off 1 base at V and 5 bases at J, with 15 bases between the two ends. The germline gives CDR1 SGHAT, CDR2 FQNNGV. The CDR3 is 15 residues long. The CDR3 DNA is TGTGCCAGCAGCTTAGTAGGGGGGATCGGGGACGAGCAGTACTTC. Translation gives CASSLVGGIGDEQYF.

The gene calls are TRBV29-1 and TRBJ2-1; maybe TRBD2 (7 bases). Deletions cut 8 bases from V and 13 bases from J, with 24 bases between. CDR3 size: 13 residues. The germline CDR1 and CDR2 sequences are SQVTM and ANQGSEA. As DNA, the CDR3 is TGCAGCACCGAGGGGGGGGGCCAAGGTCAACAGTTCTTC. Its protein product is CSTEGGGQGQQFF.

There are many counts of this clonotype. J is TRBJ2-7 and V is TRBV12-3 or TRBV12-4; tentatively, D is TRBD2 (6 bases). The germline V and J ends were trimmed by 1 base and 3 bases, with 16 bases remaining between them. The length of the CDR3 is 16 residues. This CDR3 is CASSLGSSEDGYEQYF. The CDR3 region has the DNA TGTGCCAGCAGTTTAGGGTCTAGCGAGGATGGCTACGAGCAGTACTTC.

This clonotype was seen a handful of times. The gene calls are TRBV28 and TRBJ1-4; 8 bases line up with TRBD1. Unmatched junction bases numbered 3, after V lost 5 bases and J lost 10 bases. Germline V gene data show CDR1 as MDHEN and CDR2 as SYDVKM. The CDR3 spans 12 residues. This CDR3 reads CASSQGAGKLFF. For the CDR3, the DNA is TGTGCCAGCAGTCAGGGGGCGGGAAAACTGTTTTTT.

V usage is TRBV13 and J usage is TRBJ2-7, with TRBD2 matching over 12 bases. Trimming cost V 2 bases and J 6 bases; bases outside gene matches: 2. The germline CDR1 and CDR2 sequences are PRHDT and FYEKMQ (reference sequence). This CDR3 comprises 14 residues. The CDR3 spells CASSLSGLAGEQYF. The CDR3 DNA follows: TGTGCCAGCAGCTTATCGGGACTAGCGGGCGAGCAGTACTTC.

This clonotype was seen at least ten times. The chain recombines TRBV10-3 with TRBJ2-1; 8 nucleotides match TRBD2. Germline trimming cut 5 bases from V and 7 bases from J; bases unmatched to any gene: 7. Germline CDR1 reads ENHRY; CDR2 reads SYGVKD. The length of the CDR3 is 14 residues. The CDR3 nucleotides read TGTGCCATCAGTCTGAGCGGGAGTGGTAATGAGCAGTTCTTC. Protein sequence: CAISLSGSGNEQFF.

This chain uses TRBV20-1 with TRBJ2-3; 13 bases fit TRBD2. The CDR3 is 16 amino acids. Unmatched junction bases numbered 3, after V lost 1 base and J lost 2 bases. Per the germline V gene, CDR1 is DFQATT and CDR2 is SNEGSKA (reference sequence). For the CDR3, the DNA is TGCAGTGCTAGAGCGGGACTAGCGGGAACCACAGATACGCAGTATTTT. As protein: CSARAGLAGTTDTQYF.

This clonotype was seen a handful of times. V usage is TRBV6-5 and J usage is TRBJ2-5, with TRBD1 as a possible D gene (6 bases). This CDR3 has 15 amino acids. Trimming stripped 3 bases from V and 5 bases from J, with 16 bases between. Germline loops: CDR1 MNHEY, CDR2 SVGAGI. CDR3 bases: TGTGCCAGCAGTTATATTAACAGGGCGTCGGAGACCCAGTACTTC. Its translation is CASSYINRASETQYF.

This clonotype was observed many times. The chain uses TRBV29-1 and TRBJ2-7; D is perhaps TRBD2 (7 bases). The CDR3 contains 14 residues. V dropped 6 bases and J dropped 3 bases, with 18 bases sitting between them. Looked up from germline, CDR1 is SQVTM and CDR2 is ANQGSEA. Here the CDR3 DNA reads TGCAGCGTGTCCGGACTAGGGGGAAACTACGAGCAGTACTTC. It translates to CSVSGLGGNYEQYF.

This clonotype was observed a few times. The chain links TRBV20-1 to TRBJ2-7; TRBD2 matches at 9 bases. CDR1 DFQATT and CDR2 SNEGSKA come from the germline V gene (reference sequence). V was pared by 4 bases and J by 5 bases, with 3 bases of the junction left unmatched. The CDR3 is 12 residues long. The CDR3 is CSATSGNNEQYF. The CDR3 DNA sequence: TGCAGTGCTACTAGCGGGAATAACGAGCAGTACTTC.

This chain connects TRBV12-3 or TRBV12-4 to TRBJ1-2, with 9 positions matching TRBD1. The CDR3 runs to 18 residues. V shed 7 bases, J shed 2 bases, and the junction held 17 bases outside the gene matches. CDR3 coding DNA: TGTGCCAGCATCCTAGGCGGGACAGGGAGTTTTGAAAACTATGGCTACACCTTC. It is translated as CASILGGTGSFENYGYTF.

This clonotype was seen a few times. The J gene is TRBJ2-5, the V gene TRBV20-1; the match to TRBD1 covers 9 bases. The CDR3 has 15 amino acids. The V gene's germline CDR1 is DFQATT and CDR2 SNEGSKA (reference sequence). Losses at the gene ends were 4 bases for V and 2 bases for J; bases not matched to a gene: 8. Written as DNA, the CDR3 is TGCAGTGCTACCTCGGGACAGGGTGGACAAGAGACCCAGTACTTC. Its protein is CSATSGQGGQETQYF.

This clonotype was seen more than once but under ten times. The chain couples TRBV12-3 or TRBV12-4 to TRBJ2-7; 7 nucleotides line up with TRBD2. V lost 6 bases and J lost 6; bases outside the gene matches: 11. CDR3 length: 14 amino acids. The CDR3, as DNA: TGTGCCAGCAGCTCAGGAGCCAGGGAGGGCGAGCAGTACTTC. This encodes CASSSGAREGEQYF.

CDR3 nucleotide sequence: TGTGCCAGCGACAGTTATAGCAATCAGCCCCAGCATTTT. This sequence encodes CASDSYSNQPQHF. This chain joins TRBV2 and TRBJ1-5; tentatively, D is TRBD1 (5 bases). This CDR3 region has 13 residues. Germline CDR1 SNHLY, CDR2 FYNNEI. Between the trimmed V and J ends, which lost 8 bases and 0 bases, there was a span of 8 bases. Drawing the rest from reference TRBV2 and TRBJ1-5, the complete variable domain is EPEVTQTPSHQVTQMGQEVILRCVPISNHLYFYWYRQILGQKVEFLVSFYNNEISEKSEIFDDQFSVERPDGSNFTLKIRSTKLEDSAMYFCASDSYSNQPQHFGDGTRLSIL.

V usage is TRBV3-1 and J usage is TRBJ2-1; unclear D gene. Germline values: CDR1 LGHDT, CDR2 YNNKEL (reference sequence). The CDR3 is 15 residues long. The ends were cut back, 4 bases at V and 3 bases at J, with 13 bases in the middle. This chain's CDR3 is CASSPKDANYNEQFF. The DNA for the CDR3 is TGTGCCAGCAGCCCCAAGGACGCTAACTACAATGAGCAGTTCTTC.

This clonotype has ten or more counts. The chain links TRBV29-1 to TRBJ2-1; D is perhaps TRBD2 (6 bases). Trimming removed 7 bases at V and 6 bases at J, with 7 bases between. CDR3 length: 10 residues. The germline V gene has CDR1 SQVTM and CDR2 ANQGSEA. The CDR3 DNA sequence: TGCAGCGCCGGGGGCAATGAGCAGTTCTTC. Its translation: CSAGGNEQFF.

The rearrangement joins TRBV13 to TRBJ1-2, with D tentatively TRBD1 (6 bases). Trimming took 2 bases from V and 1 from J, leaving 11 bases between them. CDR1 is PRHDT and CDR2 is FYEKMQ in the germline V gene (reference sequence). This CDR3 contains 15 residues. CDR3: CASSLQGQHNYGYTF. DNA of the CDR3: TGTGCCAGCAGCTTACAGGGGCAACATAACTATGGCTACACCTTC.

There are a few counts of this clonotype. CDR3 protein: CASSNHRLAGGPGNEQFF. CDR3 coding DNA: TGTGCCAGCAGTAACCATCGACTAGCGGGAGGGCCGGGCAATGAGCAGTTCTTC. J is TRBJ2-1 and V is TRBV6-5; 14 bases fit TRBD2. The CDR3 extends over 18 amino acids. After removal of 5 bases from V and 6 bases from J, the junction contained 12 bases not matched to a gene. Germline CDR1 is MNHEY and CDR2 is SVGAGI.

Only a few counts were recorded for this clonotype. This sequence joins TRBV2 and TRBJ2-1; the match to TRBD1 covers 12 bases. This CDR3 is 15 amino acids long. V was pared by 6 bases and J by 8 bases, with 8 bases of the junction left unmatched. Germline assignment: CDR1 SNHLY and CDR2 FYNNEI. CDR3 loop: CASRDRDRGPDEQFF. DNA for the CDR3: TGTGCCAGCAGGGACCGGGACAGGGGGCCGGATGAGCAGTTCTTC.

The chain recombines TRBV15 with TRBJ2-6; tentatively, D is TRBD2 (5 bases). Germline CDR1 and CDR2: LNHNV and YYDKDF (reference sequence). Trimming pared 0 bases from V and 4 bases from J, leaving 10 bases between. This CDR3 is built from 16 residues. DNA of the CDR3: TGTGCCACCAGCAGAGATCGGGGTGACGGGGCCAACGTCCTGACTTTC. Its translation: CATSRDRGDGANVLTF.

The table lists this clonotype with a few counts. V and J are TRBV27 and TRBJ1-2; no clear D. The V gene's germline CDR1 is MNHEY and CDR2 SMNVEV (reference sequence). CDR3 size: 13 residues. Trimming stripped 3 bases from V and 8 bases from J, with 13 bases between. CDR3 protein: CASSFQPSGGYTF. CDR3 coding DNA: TGTGCCAGCAGTTTCCAACCCTCTGGGGGCTACACCTTC.

This clonotype has a count of ten or more. The J gene is TRBJ2-7, the V gene TRBV15; TRBD1 is a possible D gene (6 bases). The CDR3 covers 16 residues. In germline, CDR1 is LNHNV, CDR2 YYDKDF (reference sequence). With 5 bases removed from V and 2 bases from J, the gap between germline ends came to 19 bases. CDR3 sequence: CATSQIPSRGPYEQYF. CDR3 in DNA: TGTGCCACCAGCCAAATCCCATCCAGGGGACCCTACGAGCAGTACTTC.

This clonotype was counted a few times. This sequence joins TRBV20-1 and TRBJ2-5, with D tentatively TRBD2 (5 bases). There are 14 residues in the CDR3. Germline lookup yields CDR1 DFQATT and CDR2 SNEGSKA (reference sequence). V was pared by 4 bases and J by 1 base, with 13 bases between. CDR3 protein: CSATREYIQETQYF. In DNA form, the CDR3 reads TGCAGTGCTACCCGGGAATACATCCAAGAGACCCAGTACTTC.

This sequence joins TRBV9 and TRBJ2-7, with no clear D. With 2 bases removed from V and 7 bases from J, the gap between germline ends came to 13 bases. This CDR3 spans 13 amino acids. From germline, CDR1 is SGDLS and CDR2 YYNGEE. The CDR3 nucleotides read TGTGCCAGCAGCGTCAACTCAGGTGGGGAGCAGTACTTC. This encodes CASSVNSGGEQYF.

This chain links TRBV2 with TRBJ2-7; unclear D gene. The CDR3 runs to 14 residues. Trimming removed 6 bases from V and 2 bases from J, with 14 bases in between. From germline, CDR1 is SNHLY and CDR2 FYNNEI. CDR3 in amino acids: CASRSRSFTYEQYV. In DNA, the CDR3 is TGTGCCAGCAGGAGTCGCAGCTTTACCTACGAGCAGTACGTC.

This clonotype occurred a few times. In nucleotides, the CDR3 is TGTGCCAGCAGGAGTAGCGGGGGCCACTACGAGCAGTACGTC. Translation: CASRSSGGHYEQYV. This chain joins TRBV2 and TRBJ2-7; 9 bases align to TRBD2. Per the germline V gene, CDR1 is SNHLY and CDR2 is FYNNEI. The CDR3 runs 14 residues. V was clipped by 6 bases and J by 3 bases; unmatched bases: 6.

The gene calls are TRBV7-9 and TRBJ2-7; TRBD1 agrees at 8 bases. The junction had 4 bases not matched to a gene; V was cut back by 3 bases and J by 6 bases. The germline V gene encodes CDR1 SEHNR and CDR2 FQNEAQ (reference sequence). This CDR3 spans 13 amino acids. The CDR3 region has the DNA TGTGCCAGCAGCTTTCAGGGGGCGGGCGAGCAGTACTTC. Amino acids: CASSFQGAGEQYF.

The chain employs TRBV11-2 and TRBJ2-3; D not resolved. Germline values: CDR1 SGHAT, CDR2 FQNNGV. The CDR3 spans 15 residues. Trimming shortened V by 5 bases and J by 3 bases, and 15 bases separated the two germline ends. This CDR3 reads CASSATPFGTDTQYF. The CDR3 region has the DNA TGTGCCAGCAGCGCAACACCCTTTGGGACAGATACGCAGTATTTT. The variable domain in full, with the rest retrieved from reference TRBV11-2 and TRBJ2-3, is EAGVAQSPRYKIIEKRQSVAFWCNPISGHATLYWYQQILGQGPKLLIQFQNNGVVDDSQLPKDRFSAERLKGVDSTLKIQPAKLEDSAVYLCASSATPFGTDTQYFGPGTRLTVL.